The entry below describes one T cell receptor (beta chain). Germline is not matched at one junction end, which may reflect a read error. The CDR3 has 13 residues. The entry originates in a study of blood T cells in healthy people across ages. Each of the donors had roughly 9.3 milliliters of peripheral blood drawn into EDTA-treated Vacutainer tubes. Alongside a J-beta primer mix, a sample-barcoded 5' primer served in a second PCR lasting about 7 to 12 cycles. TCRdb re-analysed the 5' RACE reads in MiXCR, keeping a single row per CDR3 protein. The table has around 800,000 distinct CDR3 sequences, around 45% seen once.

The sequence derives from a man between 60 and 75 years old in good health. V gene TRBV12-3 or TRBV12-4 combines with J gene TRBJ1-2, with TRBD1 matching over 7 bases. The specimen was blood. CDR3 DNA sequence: TGTGCCAGCAGTTCACAGGGGCCCTATGGTTACACCTTC. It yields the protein CASSSQGPYGYTF.